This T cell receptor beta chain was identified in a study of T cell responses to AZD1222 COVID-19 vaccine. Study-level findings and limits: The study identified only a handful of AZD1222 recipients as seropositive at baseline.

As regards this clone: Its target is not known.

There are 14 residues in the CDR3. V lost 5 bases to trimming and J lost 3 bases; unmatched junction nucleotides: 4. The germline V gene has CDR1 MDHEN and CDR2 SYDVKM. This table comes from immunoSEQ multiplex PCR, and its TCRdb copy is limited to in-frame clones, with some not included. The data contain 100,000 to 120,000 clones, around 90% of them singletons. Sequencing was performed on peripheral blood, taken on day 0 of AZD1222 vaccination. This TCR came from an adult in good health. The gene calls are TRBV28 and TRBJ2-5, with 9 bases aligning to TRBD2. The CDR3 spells CASSPRLAEETQYF. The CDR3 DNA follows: TGTGCCAGCAGTCCCCGACTAGCGGAAGAGACCCAGTACTTC.